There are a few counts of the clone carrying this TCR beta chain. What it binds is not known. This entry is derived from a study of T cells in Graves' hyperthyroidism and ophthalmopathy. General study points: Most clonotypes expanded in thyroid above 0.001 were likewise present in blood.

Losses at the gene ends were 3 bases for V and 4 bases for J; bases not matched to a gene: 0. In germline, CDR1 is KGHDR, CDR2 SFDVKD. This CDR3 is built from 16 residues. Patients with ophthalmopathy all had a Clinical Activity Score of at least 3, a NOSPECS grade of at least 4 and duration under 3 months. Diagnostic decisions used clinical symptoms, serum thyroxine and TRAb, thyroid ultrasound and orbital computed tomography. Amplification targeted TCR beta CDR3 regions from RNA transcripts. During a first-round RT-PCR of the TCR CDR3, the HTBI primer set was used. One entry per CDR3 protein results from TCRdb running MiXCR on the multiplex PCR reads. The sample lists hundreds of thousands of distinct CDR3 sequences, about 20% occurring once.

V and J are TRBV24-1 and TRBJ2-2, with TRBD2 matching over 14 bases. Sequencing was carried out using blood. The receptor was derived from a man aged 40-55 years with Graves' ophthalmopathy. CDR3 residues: CATSDGTSGSTGELFF. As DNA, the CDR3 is TGTGCCACCAGTGATGGGACTAGCGGGAGCACCGGGGAGCTGTTTTTT.